This T cell receptor beta chain originates from a study of blood T cell repertoires in COVID-19 (dated by TCRdb to between 2020 and 2021). Study-wide context: The collaborator samples originated in the United States, Italy and Spain and spanned the acute and convalescent phases of COVID-19. The material from the prospective study consisted of cDNA or gDNA derived from T cells, B-cell-depleted T cells, or PBMCs. Deeply sampled blood TCRbeta repertoires from subjects exposed to, actively infected with, or recovered from COVID-19 were included in the dataset. The repertoires were released in a freely available public database intended as a resource for research on the immune response to SARS-CoV-2. The samples were drawn from the first 160 participants of the ongoing ImmuneRACE study and from 950 to 1,500 subjects provided by 6 global collaborators. A de-identified subject ID, COVID-19 status, age in years and sex were almost always included in the sample metadata. Where available, HLA class I and class II types were obtained from metadata supplied by the sample provider rather than from assay-based typing. Overall study outcomes, separate from this receptor: The amount of clinical and demographic metadata varied by source and participant and was provided uncurated.

Compared with germline, V lacks 1 base and J lacks 4 bases; bases without a gene match: 6. CDR1 and CDR2 (MDHEN, SYDVKM) derive from the germline V gene. Spanning cysteine to phenylalanine, the CDR3 consists of 16 amino acids. Only CDR3 DNA is held: 48 bases, read in frame from base 1. For this clone: The specificity of this receptor is unknown. No much larger clone is present one base from it, and per-base qualities are unavailable.

TCRbeta CDR3 regions were amplified from genomic DNA by means of the immunoSEQ Assay, a bias-controlled multiplex PCR. Turning to the authors' computational methods: The number of nucleated cells in each sample was estimated from the amplification of reference gene primers within the assay. To quantify the absolute abundance of each unique TCRbeta CDR3 rearrangement, sequence reads were collapsed and filtered. Productive Simpson clonality was computed per sample as the square root of Simpson's diversity index over productive rearrangements. TCRdb retrieved this table from immuneACCESS and kept in-frame rearrangements only. Not all clones are present; in checked studies, unresolved V genes account for under half, and no reason is known for the remainder. D and trimming come from the DNA, and the V and J calls and clone size come from that table. Counted in this sample were 30,000 to 40,000 clones; approximately 78% of them appeared once. The ten top clones hold roughly two fifths of the sample.

Collaborating institutions collected whole blood in K2EDTA tubes following their own protocols. For TCRbeta analysis, collaborators shipped samples as frozen whole blood, isolated PBMCs, or DNA extracted from either of those sample types. Recombination linked TRBV28 to TRBJ2-1, and 8 junctional nucleotides match TRBD1. The source of this sequence is an elderly man with active or convalescent COVID-19. Sequencing was done on a sample of peripheral blood. The CDR3 region has the sequence CASSLLDRDLYNEQFF. The base sequence is TGTGCCAGCAGTTTATTGGACAGGGACCTATACAATGAGCAGTTCTTC.